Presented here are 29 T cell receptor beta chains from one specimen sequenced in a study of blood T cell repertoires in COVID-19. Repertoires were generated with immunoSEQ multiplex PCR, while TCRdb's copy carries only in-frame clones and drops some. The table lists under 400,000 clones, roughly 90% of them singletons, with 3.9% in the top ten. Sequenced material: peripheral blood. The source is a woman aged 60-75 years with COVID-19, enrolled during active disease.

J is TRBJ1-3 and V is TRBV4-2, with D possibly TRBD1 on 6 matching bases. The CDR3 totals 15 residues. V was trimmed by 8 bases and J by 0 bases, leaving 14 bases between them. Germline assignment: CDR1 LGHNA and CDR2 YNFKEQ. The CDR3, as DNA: TGTGCCAGCGCTCACAGGGCTAACTCTGGAAACACCATATATTTT. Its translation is CASAHRANSGNTIYF.

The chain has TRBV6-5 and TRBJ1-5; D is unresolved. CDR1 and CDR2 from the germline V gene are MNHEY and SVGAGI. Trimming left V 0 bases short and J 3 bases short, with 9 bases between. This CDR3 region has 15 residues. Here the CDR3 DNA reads TGTGCCAGCAGTTACTCTTCTGGCACCAATCAGCCCCAGCATTTT. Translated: CASSYSSGTNQPQHF.

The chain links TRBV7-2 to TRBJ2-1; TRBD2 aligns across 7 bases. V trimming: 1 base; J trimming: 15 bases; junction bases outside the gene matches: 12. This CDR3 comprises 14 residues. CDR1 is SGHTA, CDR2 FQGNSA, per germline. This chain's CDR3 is CASSLGLAGDRGFF. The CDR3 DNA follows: TGTGCCAGCAGCTTAGGGTTGGCGGGAGACCGCGGGTTCTTC.

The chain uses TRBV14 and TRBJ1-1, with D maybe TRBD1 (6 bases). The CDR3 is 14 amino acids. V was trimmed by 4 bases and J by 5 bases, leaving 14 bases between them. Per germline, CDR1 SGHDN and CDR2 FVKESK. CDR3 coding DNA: TGTGCCAGCAGCCGACAGGCCTTAGGGACTGAAGCTTTCTTT. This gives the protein CASSRQALGTEAFF. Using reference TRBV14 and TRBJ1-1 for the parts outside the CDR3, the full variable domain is EAGVTQFPSHSVIEKGQTVTLRCDPISGHDNLYWYRRVMGKEIKFLLHFVKESKQDESGMPNNRFLAERTGGTYSTLKVQPAELEDSGVYFCASSRQALGTEAFFGQGTRLTVV.

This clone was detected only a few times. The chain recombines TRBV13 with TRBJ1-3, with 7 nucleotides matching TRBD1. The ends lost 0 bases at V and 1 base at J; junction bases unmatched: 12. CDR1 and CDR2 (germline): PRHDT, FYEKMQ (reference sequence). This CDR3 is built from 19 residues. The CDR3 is CASSLGGTDFSRSGNTIYF. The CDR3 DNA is TGTGCCAGCAGCTTAGGAGGGACAGATTTTTCTCGATCTGGAAACACCATATATTTT.

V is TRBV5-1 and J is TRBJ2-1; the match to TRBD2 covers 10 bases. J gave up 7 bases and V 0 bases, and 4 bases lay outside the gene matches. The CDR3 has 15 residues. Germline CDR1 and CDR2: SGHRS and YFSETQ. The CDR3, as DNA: TGCGCCAGCAGCTTGGGAGCGGGGGGGCGTAATGAGCAGTTCTTC. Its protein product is CASSLGAGGRNEQFF.

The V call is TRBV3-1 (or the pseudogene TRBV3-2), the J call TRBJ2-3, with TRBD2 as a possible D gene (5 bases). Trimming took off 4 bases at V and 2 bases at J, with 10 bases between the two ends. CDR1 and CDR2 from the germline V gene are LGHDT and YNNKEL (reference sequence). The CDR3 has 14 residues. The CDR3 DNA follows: TGTGCCAGCAGCCGGGCGGGCACCACAGATACGCAGTATTTT. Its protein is CASSRAGTTDTQYF.

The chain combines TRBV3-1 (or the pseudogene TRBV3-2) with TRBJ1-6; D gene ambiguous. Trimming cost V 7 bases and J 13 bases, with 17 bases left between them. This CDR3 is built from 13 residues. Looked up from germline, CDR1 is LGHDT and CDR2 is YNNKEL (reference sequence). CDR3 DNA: TGTGCCAGCACCAGGTCAGGTCGAGCCCCCCTCCACTTT. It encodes CASTRSGRAPLHF.

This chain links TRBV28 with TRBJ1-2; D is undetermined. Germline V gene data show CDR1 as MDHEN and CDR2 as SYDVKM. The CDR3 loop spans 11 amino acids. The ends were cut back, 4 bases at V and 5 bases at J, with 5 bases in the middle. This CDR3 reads CASSYQYGYTF. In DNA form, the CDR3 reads TGTGCCAGCAGTTATCAATATGGCTACACCTTC.

The CDR3, as DNA: TGTGTCCATCGTGGGGCAGCGGGTGGCTACACCTTC. Protein: CVHRGAAGGYTF. The chain carries TRBV19 and TRBJ1-2; a possible D gene is TRBD1 (5 bases). The CDR3 spans 12 residues. CDR1 is LNHDA and CDR2 is SQIVND in the germline V gene (reference sequence).

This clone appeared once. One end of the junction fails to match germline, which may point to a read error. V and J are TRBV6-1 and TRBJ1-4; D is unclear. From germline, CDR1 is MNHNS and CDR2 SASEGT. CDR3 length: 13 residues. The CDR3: CASSEGSEEKVFF. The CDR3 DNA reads TGTGCCAGCAGTGAAGGGTCGGAGGAAAAAGTGTTTTTT.

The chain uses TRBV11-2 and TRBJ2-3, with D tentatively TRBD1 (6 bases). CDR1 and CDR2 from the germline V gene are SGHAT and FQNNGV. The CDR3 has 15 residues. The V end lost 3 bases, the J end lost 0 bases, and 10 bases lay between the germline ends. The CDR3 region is CASSFLRGSTDTQYF. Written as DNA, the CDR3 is TGTGCCAGCAGCTTCCTCAGGGGTAGCACAGATACGCAGTATTTT.

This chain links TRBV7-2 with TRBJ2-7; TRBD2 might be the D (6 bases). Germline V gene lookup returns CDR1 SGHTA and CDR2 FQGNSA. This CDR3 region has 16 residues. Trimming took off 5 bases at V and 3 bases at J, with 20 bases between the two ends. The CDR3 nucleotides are TGTGCCAGCAGCCGCTTCAGGCCGGGGGATCTCTACGAGCAGTACTTC. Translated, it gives CASSRFRPGDLYEQYF.

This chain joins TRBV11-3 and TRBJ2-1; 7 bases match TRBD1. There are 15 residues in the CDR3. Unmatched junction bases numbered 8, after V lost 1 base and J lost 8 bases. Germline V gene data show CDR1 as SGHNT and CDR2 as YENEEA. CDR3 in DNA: TGTGCCAGCAGCTTAGGTAACACAGGGGTGCATGAGCAGTTCTTC. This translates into CASSLGNTGVHEQFF.

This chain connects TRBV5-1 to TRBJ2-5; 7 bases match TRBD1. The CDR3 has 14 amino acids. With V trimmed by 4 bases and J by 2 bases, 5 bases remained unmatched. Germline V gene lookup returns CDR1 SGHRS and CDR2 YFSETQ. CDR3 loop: CASSVGTAQETQYF. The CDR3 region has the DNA TGCGCCAGCAGCGTCGGGACAGCTCAAGAGACCCAGTACTTC.

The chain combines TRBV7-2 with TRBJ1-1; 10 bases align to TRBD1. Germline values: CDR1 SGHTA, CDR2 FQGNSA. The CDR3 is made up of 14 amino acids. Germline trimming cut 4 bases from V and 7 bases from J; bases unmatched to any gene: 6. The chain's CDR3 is CASSSDRGQIEAFF. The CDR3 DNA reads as TGTGCCAGCAGCTCCGACAGGGGGCAAATTGAAGCTTTCTTT. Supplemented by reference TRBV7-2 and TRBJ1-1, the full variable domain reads GAGVSQSPSNKVTEKGKDVELRCDPISGHTALYWYRQSLGQGLEFLIYFQGNSAPDKSGLPSDRFSAERTGGSVSTLTIQRTQQEDSAVYLCASSSDRGQIEAFFGQGTRLTVV.

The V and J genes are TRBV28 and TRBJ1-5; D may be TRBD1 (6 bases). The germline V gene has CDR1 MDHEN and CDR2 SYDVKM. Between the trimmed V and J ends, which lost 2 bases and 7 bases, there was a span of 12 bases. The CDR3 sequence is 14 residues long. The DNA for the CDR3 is TGTGCCAGCAGTTTAGTAGGGGGACGGCAGCCCCAGCATTTT. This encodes CASSLVGGRQPQHF.

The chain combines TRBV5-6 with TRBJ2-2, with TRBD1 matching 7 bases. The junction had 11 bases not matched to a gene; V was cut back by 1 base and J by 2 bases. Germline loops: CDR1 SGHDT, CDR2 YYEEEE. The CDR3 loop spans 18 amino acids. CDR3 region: CASSLKQGLRINTGELFF. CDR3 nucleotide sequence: TGTGCCAGCAGCTTGAAACAGGGGCTTCGGATTAACACCGGGGAGCTGTTTTTT.

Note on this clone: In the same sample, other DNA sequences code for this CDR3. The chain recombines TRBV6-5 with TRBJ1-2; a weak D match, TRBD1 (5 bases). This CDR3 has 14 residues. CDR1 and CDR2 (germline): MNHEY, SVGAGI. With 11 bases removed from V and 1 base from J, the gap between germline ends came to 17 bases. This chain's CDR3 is CAAARAGDNYGYTF. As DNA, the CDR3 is TGTGCCGCGGCGAGGGCGGGGGATAACTATGGCTACACCTTC.

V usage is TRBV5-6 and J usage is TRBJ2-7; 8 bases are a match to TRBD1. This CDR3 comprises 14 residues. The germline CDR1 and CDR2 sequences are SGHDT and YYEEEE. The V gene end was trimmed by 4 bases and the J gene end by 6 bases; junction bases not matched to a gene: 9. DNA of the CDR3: TGTGCCAGCAGCGATCGCGACAGGGGAGGCGAGCAGTACTTC. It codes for CASSDRDRGGEQYF.

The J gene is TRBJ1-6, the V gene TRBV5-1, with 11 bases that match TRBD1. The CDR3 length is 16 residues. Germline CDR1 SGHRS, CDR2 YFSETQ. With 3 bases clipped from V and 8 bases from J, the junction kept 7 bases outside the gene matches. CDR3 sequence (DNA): TGCGCCAGCAGCTGGGGTGGACAGGGGGCCGATTCACCCCTCCACTTT. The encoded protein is CASSWGGQGADSPLHF.

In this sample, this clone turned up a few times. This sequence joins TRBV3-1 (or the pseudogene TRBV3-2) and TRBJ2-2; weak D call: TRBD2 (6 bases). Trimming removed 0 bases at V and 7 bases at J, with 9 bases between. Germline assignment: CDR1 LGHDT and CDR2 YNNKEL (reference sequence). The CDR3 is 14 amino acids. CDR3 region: CASSQDGGVGELFF. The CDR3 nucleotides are TGTGCCAGCAGCCAAGATGGAGGGGTCGGGGAGCTGTTTTTT.

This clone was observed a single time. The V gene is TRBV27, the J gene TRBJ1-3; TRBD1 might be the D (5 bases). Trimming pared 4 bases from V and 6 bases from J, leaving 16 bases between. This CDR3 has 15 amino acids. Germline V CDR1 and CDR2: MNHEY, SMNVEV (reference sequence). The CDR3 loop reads CASSSFEGEENTIYF. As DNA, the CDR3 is TGTGCCAGCAGTTCTTTCGAAGGGGAGGAAAACACCATATATTTT.

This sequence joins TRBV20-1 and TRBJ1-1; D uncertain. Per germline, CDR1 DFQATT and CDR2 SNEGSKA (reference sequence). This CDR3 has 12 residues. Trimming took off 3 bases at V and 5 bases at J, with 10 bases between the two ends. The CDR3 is CSASKYRTEAFF. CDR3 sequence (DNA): TGCAGTGCTAGTAAATATCGGACTGAAGCTTTCTTT.

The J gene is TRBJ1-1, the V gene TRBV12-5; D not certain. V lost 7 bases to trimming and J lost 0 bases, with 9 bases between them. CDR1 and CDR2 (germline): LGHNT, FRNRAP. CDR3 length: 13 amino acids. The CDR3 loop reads CASENSMNTEAFF. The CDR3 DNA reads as TGTGCTAGTGAGAACAGCATGAACACTGAAGCTTTCTTT.

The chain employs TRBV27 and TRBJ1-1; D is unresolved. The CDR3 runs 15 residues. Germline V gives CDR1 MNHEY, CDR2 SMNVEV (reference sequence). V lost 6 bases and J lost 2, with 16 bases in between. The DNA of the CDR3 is TGTGCCAGCAGGCCCTGGGAGTCAGCCAACACTGAAGCTTTCTTT. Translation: CASRPWESANTEAFF.

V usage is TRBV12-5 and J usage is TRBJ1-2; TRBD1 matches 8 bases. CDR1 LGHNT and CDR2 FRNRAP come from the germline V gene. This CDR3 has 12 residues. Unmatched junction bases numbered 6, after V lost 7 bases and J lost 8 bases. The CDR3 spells CASAQGAWGYTF. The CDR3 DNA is TGTGCTAGTGCCCAGGGGGCTTGGGGCTACACCTTC.

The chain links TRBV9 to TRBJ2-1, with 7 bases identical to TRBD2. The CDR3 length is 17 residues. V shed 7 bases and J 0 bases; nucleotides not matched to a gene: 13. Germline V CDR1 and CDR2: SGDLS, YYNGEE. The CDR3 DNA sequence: TGTGCCAGCGGCAAAGTGAGAAGCGGGACCTCCTACAATGAGCAGTTCTTC. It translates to CASGKVRSGTSYNEQFF.

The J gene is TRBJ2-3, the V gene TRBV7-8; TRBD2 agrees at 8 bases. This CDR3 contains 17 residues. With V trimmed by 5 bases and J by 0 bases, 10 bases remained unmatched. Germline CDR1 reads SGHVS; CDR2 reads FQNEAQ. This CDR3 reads CASSPRGASTSTDTQYF. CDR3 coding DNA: TGTGCCAGCAGCCCGCGGGGGGCCTCCACTAGCACAGATACGCAGTATTTT.